This is a list of T cell receptor beta chains from one sample in a study of blood T cell repertoires in COVID-19. TCRdb's table, derived via immunoSEQ multiplex PCR, lists solely in-frame clones and lacks some. The sample includes about 220,000 clones, approximately 80% seen only once; the top ten take about 13%. Material: peripheral blood. These receptors were obtained from a human donor in a cohort sampled during active COVID-19. Both conserved end residues are part of each CDR3. Each record gives: J gene, D gene, clone size, V gene, CDR3 DNA, CDR3 protein. D genes are given only for firm matches. Clone size, where shown, is once, few, many, or a class for clones that have expanded.

TRBJ1-4	.	.	TRBV20-1	TGCAGTGCTACGAGGGCTGCCCTGTTTTTT	CSATRAALFF
TRBJ2-7	.	.	TRBV19	TGTGCCAGTAGTATACAGGCGAGCTCCTACGAGCAGTACTTC	CASSIQASSYEQYF
TRBJ2-3	TRBD2	.	TRBV30	TGTGCCTGGAGTATTACGGGGGGGCCACAAGATACGCAGTATTTT	CAWSITGGPQDTQYF
TRBJ1-6	TRBD1	.	TRBV28	TGTGCCAGCAATACAGGGGGCTCCTATAATTCACCCCTCCACTTT	CASNTGGSYNSPLHF
TRBJ1-2	.	.	TRBV28	TGTGCCAGCAGTAAACTCGACAGGAAGTATGGCTACACCTTC	CASSKLDRKYGYTF
TRBJ1-1	.	.	TRBV6-5	TGTGCCAGCACCGAGACAAGCATGAACACTGAAGCTTTCTTT	CASTETSMNTEAFF
TRBJ1-1	.	.	TRBV5-1	TGCGCCAGCAGCTTGGTGTCCTTGAACACTGAAGCTTTCTTT	CASSLVSLNTEAFF
TRBJ2-5	.	many	TRBV10-3	TGTGCCATCAGTGATGGGTACGACAATCAAGAGACCCAGTACTTC	CAISDGYDNQETQYF
TRBJ1-1	TRBD1	.	TRBV19	TGTGCCAGTAGTATGGTAACAGGGGTTACTGAAGCTTTCTTT	CASSMVTGVTEAFF
TRBJ2-3	TRBD1	.	TRBV5-1	TGCGCCAGCAGGATCTCCGGGACAGGGGGGACAGATACGCAGTATTTT	CASRISGTGGTDTQYF
TRBJ2-3	TRBD2	.	TRBV9	TGTGCCAGCAGCGTTGAGCTAGCGGGGGGGGATACGCAGTATTTT	CASSVELAGGDTQYF
TRBJ1-4	TRBD1	.	TRBV19	TGTGCCAGTAGTTCCCGGACAGGGCTTAATGAAAAACTGTTTTTT	CASSSRTGLNEKLFF
TRBJ1-6	.	.	TRBV27	TGTGCCAGCAGTTTTCAGGGGAGAGGAGATTCACCCCTCCACTTT	CASSFQGRGDSPLHF
TRBJ2-1	TRBD2	.	TRBV27	TGTGCCAGCAGTCAAAAGGGACTAGCGGTCACCTACAATGAGCAGTTCTTC	CASSQKGLAVTYNEQFF
TRBJ1-6	TRBD1	.	TRBV5-5	TGTGCCAGCAGCTTGTATCCCGGACCTTCAGGGGGTTCACCCCTCCACTTT	CASSLYPGPSGGSPLHF
TRBJ1-1	TRBD1	.	TRBV7-2	TGTGCCAGCAGCTTAGTTCAGGGGGACACTGAAGCTTTCTTT	CASSLVQGDTEAFF
TRBJ1-1	TRBD1	.	TRBV5-5	TGTGCCAGCAGCCACAGACAGGGGAGGGACACTGAAGCTTTCTTT	CASSHRQGRDTEAFF
TRBJ1-2	TRBD1	few	TRBV24-1	TGTGCCACCAGTGAAGGGGGCAATGGCTACACCTTC	CATSEGGNGYTF
TRBJ2-4	TRBD1	.	TRBV27	TGTGCCAGCAGTCAGCCGGGACAGGGGATTTGGTACTTC	CASSQPGQGIWYF
TRBJ2-7	.	.	TRBV15	TGTGCCACCAGCAGAGATATGTACAGGTCCTACGAGCAGTACTTC	CATSRDMYRSYEQYF